This TCR beta chain was found in a study of cytomegalovirus exposure and HLA in healthy donors. The study, taken as a whole, reports: In a later analysis, parvovirus B19, influenza, CMV and Epstein-Barr virus appeared linked to several top co-occurrence clusters.

Worth noting for this clone: Its antigen is unknown.

The PCR ran on 60 Vbeta and 13 Jbeta primers. Clones were sequenced by immunoSEQ multiplex PCR, and TCRdb holds only the in-frame ones, with some missing. The table includes about 150,000 clones, around 65% detected once. Germline loops: CDR1 SGHTA, CDR2 FQGNSA. Trimming cost V 3 bases and J 4 bases; bases outside gene matches: 13. This CDR3 contains 17 residues. Material for sequencing was PBMCs. The source is a male donor in good health and CMV-seronegative. The genes are TRBV7-2 and TRBJ2-3; 7 bases line up with TRBD2. This chain's CDR3 is CASSFKPGGGRADTQYF. CDR3 DNA sequence: TGTGCCAGCAGCTTTAAGCCCGGCGGGGGAAGGGCAGATACGCAGTATTTT.